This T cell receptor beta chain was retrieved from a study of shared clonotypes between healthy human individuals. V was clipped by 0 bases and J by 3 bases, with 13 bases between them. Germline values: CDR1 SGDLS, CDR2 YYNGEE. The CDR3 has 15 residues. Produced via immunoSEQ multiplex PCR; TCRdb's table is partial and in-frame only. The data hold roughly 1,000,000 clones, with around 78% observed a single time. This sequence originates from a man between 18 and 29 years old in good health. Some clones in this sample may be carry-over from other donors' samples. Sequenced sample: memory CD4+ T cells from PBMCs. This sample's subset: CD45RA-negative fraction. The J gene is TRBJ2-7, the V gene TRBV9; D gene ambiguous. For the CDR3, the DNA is TGTGCCAGCAGCGTAGCCCCTAGTGAAGGCTACGAGCAGTACTTC. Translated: CASSVAPSEGYEQYF.